Here is one T cell receptor beta chain with its context. Antigen specificity is unknown. This specimen comes from a study of CXCR3-negative and CXCR3-positive naive CD8 T cells. In preparing the TRB cDNA libraries, 5' RACE with UMI labels was used. TCRdb re-called the 5' RACE reads; one entry per CDR3 protein, DNA not given. The sample spans 120,000 or so distinct CDR3 sequences; the ten largest clones claim 0.5% to 0.75%. Overall study results and limits: Across naive subsets, surface CD5 expression was comparable, and TCR strength was inferred from properties of the TRB CDR3. The TRBV-TRBJ usage of naive CXCR3-negative and CXCR3-positive cells was similar, but that of memory cells differed. CXCR3-positive naive cells had more hydrophobic TRB CDR3s than CXCR3-negative naive cells. Relative to memory CD8+ cells, whose diversity was much lower, both naive subsets had comparably high diversity.

Triplicate sorts of about 300,000 cells per CD8+ subset. Germline CDR1 SEHNR, CDR2 FQNEAQ (reference sequence). There are 12 residues in the CDR3. This chain joins TRBV7-9 and TRBJ1-3; absent DNA, TCRdb's TRBD1 call cannot be checked. The source is a human donor in good health. Some clones in this sample may be carry-over from other donors' samples. Sequencing input: naive CXCR3+ CD8+ T cells from blood. Subset indicated: CD45RO-CCR7+CD27+CD95- naive CD8+ T cells expressing CXCR3 (TNR3+). CDR3 sequence reads: CASTDLGHTIYF.